This TCR beta chain stems from a study of Graves' ophthalmopathy and Graves' hyperthyroidism. Background on the study: No treatment had been given when peripheral blood was collected at initial diagnosis. Study conclusions and caveats: Its predictions of ophthalmopathy progression gave the model 60% to 71% sensitivity and 72% to 85% specificity.

CDR3 regions of TCR beta were amplified from RNA transcripts. HTBI primers served in a first-round RT-PCR, which a second-round multiplex PCR followed. Each CDR3 protein is one row after TCRdb ran MiXCR on the multiplex PCR reads. This repertoire shows about 230,000 distinct CDR3 sequences, 45% found once; its top ten account for less than 60%. CDR3 length equals 14 residues. V was clipped by 5 bases and J by 3 bases; unmatched bases: 6. With respect to this clonotype: Its target is not known.

The chain is built from TRBV12-3 or TRBV12-4 and TRBJ2-7; TRBD1 matches 8 bases. The receptor's source is an adult man with Graves' ophthalmopathy. Source material: peripheral blood. CDR3 in amino acids: CASSIQGGNYEQYF. CDR3 DNA: TGTGCCAGCAGTATACAGGGGGGAAACTACGAGCAGTACTTC.